This T cell receptor (beta chain) stems from a study of T cell responses to AZD1222 COVID-19 vaccine. Study conclusions and caveats: Donors in the cohort were predominantly white British and more often female, and clonal diversity was possibly underestimated. Spike regions recognized by vaccine-associated CD4 TCRs spanned the protein, led by 160-218 and 743-854.

Clones were sequenced by immunoSEQ multiplex PCR, and TCRdb holds only the in-frame ones, with some missing. The table records 140,000 to 150,000 clones, about 91% of them present only once. About this clone itself: Its antigen is unknown.

CDR3 length: 15 amino acids. Deletions cut 7 bases from V and 4 bases from J, with 17 bases between. Germline V gene data show CDR1 as LNHDA and CDR2 as SQIVND (reference sequence). This receptor was obtained from an adult in good health. V usage is TRBV19 and J usage is TRBJ1-5, with D perhaps matching TRBD1 (6 bases). The sequences come from peripheral blood, collected on day 0 of AZD1222 vaccination. The CDR3 loop reads CASTTGGGANQPQHF. As DNA, the CDR3 is TGTGCCAGTACCACTGGGGGGGGCGCGAATCAGCCCCAGCATTTT.